What follows are 13 T cell receptor beta chains derived from one specimen sequenced in a study of blood T cell repertoires in COVID-19. Clones were sequenced by immunoSEQ multiplex PCR, and TCRdb holds only the in-frame ones, with some missing. This repertoire shows some 14,000 clones, 86% found once; its top ten account for 50% to 60%. The sequencing input was peripheral blood. The receptors were sampled from a man in his 60s with acute or convalescent COVID-19.

The chain links TRBV18 to TRBJ1-2; no firm D call. The germline CDR1 and CDR2 sequences are KGHSH and LQKENI. V lost 3 bases and J lost 2, with 7 bases in between. This CDR3 region has 13 residues. The CDR3 DNA is TGTGCCAGCTCACCCGGGAGGAACTATGGCTACACCTTC. Its translation: CASSPGRNYGYTF.

The chain recombines TRBV24-1 with TRBJ2-2, with D unresolved. In germline, CDR1 is KGHDR, CDR2 SFDVKD. The CDR3 consists of 12 residues. The V end lost 6 bases, the J end lost 4 bases, and 5 bases lay between the germline ends. CDR3 protein: CATSWSTGELFF. The DNA for the CDR3 is TGTGCCACCAGTTGGAGCACCGGGGAGCTGTTTTTT.

V gene TRBV9 combines with J gene TRBJ1-3, with a possible D match to TRBD1 (5 bases). The V gene's germline CDR1 is SGDLS and CDR2 YYNGEE. V lost 1 base, J lost 2 bases, and 10 bases lay in between. The CDR3 sequence is 15 residues long. As DNA, the CDR3 is TGTGCCAGCAGCGTACAGGGTTACGCTGGAAACACCATATATTTT. This gives the protein CASSVQGYAGNTIYF.

The rearrangement uses TRBV19 and TRBJ1-4; D unclear. This CDR3 spans 17 amino acids. Germline CDR1 reads LNHDA; CDR2 reads SQIVND (reference sequence). The germline V and J ends were trimmed by 6 bases and 1 base, with 18 bases remaining between them. The CDR3 region has the DNA TGTGCCAGTAGCCCCATAGCCCCCTCGGGAACTAATGAAAAACTGTTTTTT. It codes for CASSPIAPSGTNEKLFF.

The chain combines TRBV11-2 with TRBJ1-1, with D maybe TRBD1 (6 bases). The germline CDR1 and CDR2 sequences are SGHAT and FQNNGV. This CDR3 region has 17 residues. Trimming removed 5 bases from V and 0 bases from J, with 19 bases in between. CDR3 sequence (DNA): TGTGCCAGCAGCCCGGGACAATGGCAGTCGGTGAACACTGAAGCTTTCTTT. Encoded protein: CASSPGQWQSVNTEAFF.

The rearrangement uses TRBV28 and TRBJ1-5, with 7 bases that match TRBD1. J lost 11 bases, V lost 3 bases, and 13 bases had no gene match. CDR3 length: 15 amino acids. Germline V gene data show CDR1 as MDHEN and CDR2 as SYDVKM. CDR3 sequence reads: CASSLGQPWEGTQHF. CDR3 DNA: TGTGCCAGCAGTTTGGGACAGCCCTGGGAAGGAACCCAGCATTTT.

The chain carries TRBV19 and TRBJ2-3; no definite D call. This CDR3 comprises 15 residues. V dropped 4 bases and J dropped 0 bases, with 11 bases sitting between them. Germline CDR1 and CDR2: LNHDA and SQIVND (reference sequence). The CDR3 loop reads CASSTTATSTDTQYF. CDR3 sequence (DNA): TGTGCCAGTAGTACAACCGCGACTAGCACAGATACGCAGTATTTT. Filled out from reference TRBV19 and TRBJ2-3, the complete variable domain reads DGGITQSPKYLFRKEGQNVTLSCEQNLNHDAMYWYRQDPGQGLRLIYYSQIVNDFQKGDIAEGYSVSREKKESFPLTVTSAQKNPTAFYLCASSTTATSTDTQYFGPGTRLTVL.

This chain joins TRBV5-1 and TRBJ1-1; D might be TRBD1 (5 bases). This CDR3 is built from 14 residues. V shed 9 bases and J shed 1 base, with 16 bases lying between them. Germline V lookup: CDR1 SGHRS, CDR2 YFSETQ. The DNA for the CDR3 is TGCGCCACCTCACCCGGGGGGGGGAACACTGAAGCTTTCTTT. It translates to CATSPGGGNTEAFF.

This clone turned up a few times. The chain links TRBV6-5 to TRBJ2-7, with a weak D call TRBD2 (6 bases). The CDR3 length is 15 residues. Germline-derived CDR1 and CDR2 are MNHEY and SVGAGI. The V gene lost 0 bases and the J gene lost 1 base, with 10 bases spanning the gap. Written as DNA, the CDR3 is TGTGCCAGCAGTTACTCGATGGGGGGATCCTACGAGCAGTACTTC. This gives the protein CASSYSMGGSYEQYF.

In nucleotides, the CDR3 is TGTGCCAGCAGTTTATTTGGCGGGAGGGCCCCTCCTGGCGAGCAGTACTTC. Protein product: CASSLFGGRAPPGEQYF. The chain employs TRBV27 and TRBJ2-7; TRBD2 agrees at 9 bases. Trimming cost V 1 base and J 6 bases; bases outside gene matches: 13. The CDR3 extends over 17 amino acids. CDR1 is MNHEY, CDR2 SMNVEV, per germline (reference sequence).

This chain links TRBV5-1 with TRBJ2-3, with 9 bases lining up with TRBD2. CDR1 is SGHRS, CDR2 YFSETQ, per germline. The CDR3 consists of 17 residues. The trim removed 0 bases at V and 6 bases at J, leaving 11 bases unmatched. CDR3 coding DNA: TGCGCCAGCAGCTTGGAAGAAACTAGCGGGCTGGTGGATACGCAGTATTTT. It codes for CASSLEETSGLVDTQYF.

This clone appeared once. This chain connects TRBV30 to TRBJ2-3, with a tentative D call TRBD2 (6 bases). The germline gives CDR1 GTSNPN, CDR2 SVGIG (reference sequence). The germline V and J ends were trimmed by 4 bases and 3 bases, with 14 bases remaining between them. CDR3 length: 14 amino acids. CDR3 nucleotides: TGTGCCTGGAAAGTTGGACGGGGGACAGATACGCAGTATTTT. Translation: CAWKVGRGTDTQYF.

The chain combines TRBV7-2 with TRBJ1-3; 7 positions agree with TRBD1. The CDR3 consists of 15 residues. V lost 5 bases, J lost 4 bases, and 8 bases stayed unmatched. In germline, CDR1 is SGHTA, CDR2 FQGNSA. The CDR3 reads CASSVKTGNGNTIYF. The CDR3 DNA sequence: TGTGCCAGCAGCGTTAAGACAGGGAACGGAAACACCATATATTTT. The full variable domain, completed using reference TRBV7-2 and TRBJ1-3, is GAGVSQSPSNKVTEKGKDVELRCDPISGHTALYWYRQSLGQGLEFLIYFQGNSAPDKSGLPSDRFSAERTGGSVSTLTIQRTQQEDSAVYLCASSVKTGNGNTIYFGEGSWLTVV.